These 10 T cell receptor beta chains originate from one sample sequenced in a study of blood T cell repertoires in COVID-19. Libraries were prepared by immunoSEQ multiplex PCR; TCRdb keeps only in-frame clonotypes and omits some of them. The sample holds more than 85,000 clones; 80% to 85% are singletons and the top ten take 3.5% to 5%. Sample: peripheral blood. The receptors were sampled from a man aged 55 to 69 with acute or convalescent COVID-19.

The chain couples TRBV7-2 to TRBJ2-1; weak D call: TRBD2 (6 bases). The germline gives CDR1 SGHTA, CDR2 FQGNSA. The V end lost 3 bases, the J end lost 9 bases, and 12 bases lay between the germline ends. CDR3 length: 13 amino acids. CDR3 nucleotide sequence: TGTGCCAGCAGCTTTTTGGAGGGCGGTGAGCAGTTCTTC. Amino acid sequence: CASSFLEGGEQFF. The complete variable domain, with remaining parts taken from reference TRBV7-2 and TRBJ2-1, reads GAGVSQSPSNKVTEKGKDVELRCDPISGHTALYWYRQSLGQGLEFLIYFQGNSAPDKSGLPSDRFSAERTGGSVSTLTIQRTQQEDSAVYLCASSFLEGGEQFFGPGTRLTVL.

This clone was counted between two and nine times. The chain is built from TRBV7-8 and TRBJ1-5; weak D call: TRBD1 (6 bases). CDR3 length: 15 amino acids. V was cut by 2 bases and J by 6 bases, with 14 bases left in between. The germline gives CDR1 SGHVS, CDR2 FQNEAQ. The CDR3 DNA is TGTGCCAGCAGCTTAACACAGGGCCCGAGTCAGCCCCAGCATTTT. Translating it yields CASSLTQGPSQPQHF.

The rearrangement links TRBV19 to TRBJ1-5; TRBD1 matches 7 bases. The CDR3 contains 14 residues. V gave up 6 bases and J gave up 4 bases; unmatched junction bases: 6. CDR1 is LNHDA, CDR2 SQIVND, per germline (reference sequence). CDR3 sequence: CASRKGQMNQPQHF. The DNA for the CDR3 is TGTGCCAGTAGGAAGGGACAGATGAATCAGCCCCAGCATTTT.

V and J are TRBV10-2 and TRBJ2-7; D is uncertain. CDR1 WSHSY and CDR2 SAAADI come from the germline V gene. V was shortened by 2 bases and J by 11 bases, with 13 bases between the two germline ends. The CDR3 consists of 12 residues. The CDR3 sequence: CASSETLDFEYF. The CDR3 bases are TGCGCCAGCAGTGAGACCTTAGACTTTGAGTACTTC.

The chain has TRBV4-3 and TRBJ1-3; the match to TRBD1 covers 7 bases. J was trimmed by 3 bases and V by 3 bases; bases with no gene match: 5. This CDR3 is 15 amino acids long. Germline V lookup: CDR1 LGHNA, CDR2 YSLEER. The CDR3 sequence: CASSHHGDSGNTIYF. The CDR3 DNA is TGCGCCAGCAGCCACCACGGGGACAGTGGAAACACCATATATTTT.

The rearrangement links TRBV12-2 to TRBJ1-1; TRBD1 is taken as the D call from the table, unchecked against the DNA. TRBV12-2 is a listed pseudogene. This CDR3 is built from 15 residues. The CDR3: CASRLWTRVKNKAFF. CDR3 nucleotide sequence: TGTGCAAGTCGCTTGTGGACAAGGGTGAAGAACAAAGCTTTCTTT.

The CDR3 loop is CASSYERQFEKLFF. The CDR3 DNA reads TGTGCCAGCAGTTATGAACGCCAGTTCGAAAAACTGTTTTTT. This chain connects TRBV6-5 to TRBJ1-4; D is ambiguous. The length of the CDR3 is 14 residues. The germline V gene encodes CDR1 MNHEY and CDR2 SVGAGI. Trimming removed 3 bases at V and 8 bases at J, with 13 bases between.

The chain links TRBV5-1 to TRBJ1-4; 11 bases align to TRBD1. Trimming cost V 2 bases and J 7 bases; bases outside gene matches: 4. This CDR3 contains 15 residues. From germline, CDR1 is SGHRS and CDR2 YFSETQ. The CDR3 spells CASSLTGTGGEKLFF. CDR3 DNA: TGCGCCAGCAGCTTAACCGGGACAGGGGGTGAAAAACTGTTTTTT. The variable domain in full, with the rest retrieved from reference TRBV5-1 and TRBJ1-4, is KAGVTQTPRYLIKTRGQQVTLSCSPISGHRSVSWYQQTPGQGLQFLFEYFSETQRNKGNFPGRFSGRQFSNSRSEMNVSTLELGDSALYLCASSLTGTGGEKLFFGSGTQLSVL.

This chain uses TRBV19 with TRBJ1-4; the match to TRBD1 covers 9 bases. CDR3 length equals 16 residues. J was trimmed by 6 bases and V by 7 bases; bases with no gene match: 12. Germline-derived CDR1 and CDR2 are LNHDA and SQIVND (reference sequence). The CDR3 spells CASNFRGGTGYEKLFF. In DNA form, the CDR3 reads TGTGCCAGTAATTTCCGTGGCGGGACAGGGTATGAAAAACTGTTTTTT.

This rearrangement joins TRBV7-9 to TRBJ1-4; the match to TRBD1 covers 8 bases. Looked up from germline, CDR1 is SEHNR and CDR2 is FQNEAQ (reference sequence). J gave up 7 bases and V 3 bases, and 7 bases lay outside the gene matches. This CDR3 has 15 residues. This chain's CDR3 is CASSFTQGAGEKLFF. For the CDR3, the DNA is TGTGCCAGCAGCTTCACCCAGGGGGCTGGTGAAAAACTGTTTTTT.